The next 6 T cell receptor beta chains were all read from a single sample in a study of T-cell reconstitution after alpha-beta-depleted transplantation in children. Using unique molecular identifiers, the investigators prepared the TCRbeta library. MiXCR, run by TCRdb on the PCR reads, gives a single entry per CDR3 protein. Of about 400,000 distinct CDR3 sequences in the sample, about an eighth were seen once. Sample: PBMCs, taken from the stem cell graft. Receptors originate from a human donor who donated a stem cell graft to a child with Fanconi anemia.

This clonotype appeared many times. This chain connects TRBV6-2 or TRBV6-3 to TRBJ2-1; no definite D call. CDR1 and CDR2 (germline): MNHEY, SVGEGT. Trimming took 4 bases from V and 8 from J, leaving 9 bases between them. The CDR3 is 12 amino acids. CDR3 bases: TGTGCCAGCAGTTCTTTTGTCGATGAGCAGTTCTTC. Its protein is CASSSFVDEQFF.

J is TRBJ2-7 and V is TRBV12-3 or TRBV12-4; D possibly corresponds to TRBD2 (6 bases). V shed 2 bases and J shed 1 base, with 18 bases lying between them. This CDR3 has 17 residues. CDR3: CASSLMAGRVGSYEQYF. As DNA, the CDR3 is TGTGCCAGCAGTTTAATGGCGGGGCGGGTTGGGTCCTACGAGCAGTACTTC.

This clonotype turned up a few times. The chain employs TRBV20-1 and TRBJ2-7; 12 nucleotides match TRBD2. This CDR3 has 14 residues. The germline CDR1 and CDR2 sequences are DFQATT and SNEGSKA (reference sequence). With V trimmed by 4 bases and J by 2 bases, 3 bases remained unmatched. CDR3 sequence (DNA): TGCAGTGCTAAGACTAGCGGGGGAACCTACGAGCAGTACTTC. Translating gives CSAKTSGGTYEQYF.

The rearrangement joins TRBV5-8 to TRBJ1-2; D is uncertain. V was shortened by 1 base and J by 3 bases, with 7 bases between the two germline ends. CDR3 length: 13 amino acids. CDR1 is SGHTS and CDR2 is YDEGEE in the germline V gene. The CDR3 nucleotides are TGTGCCAGCAGCTTGCAGATTTACTATGGCTACACCTTC. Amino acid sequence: CASSLQIYYGYTF.

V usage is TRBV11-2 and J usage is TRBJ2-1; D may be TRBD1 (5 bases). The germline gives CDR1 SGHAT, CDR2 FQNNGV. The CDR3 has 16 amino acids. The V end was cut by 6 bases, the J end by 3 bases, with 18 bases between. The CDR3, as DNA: TGTGCCAGCAGTCTCTCCCGGACAAGGGGCTACAATGAGCAGTTCTTC. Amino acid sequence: CASSLSRTRGYNEQFF.

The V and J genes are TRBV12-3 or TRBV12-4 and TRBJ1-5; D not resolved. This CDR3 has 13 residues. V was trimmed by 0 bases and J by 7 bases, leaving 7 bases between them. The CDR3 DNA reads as TGTGCCAGCAGTTTAGCTGAGATCCAGCCCCAGCATTTT. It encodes CASSLAEIQPQHF.